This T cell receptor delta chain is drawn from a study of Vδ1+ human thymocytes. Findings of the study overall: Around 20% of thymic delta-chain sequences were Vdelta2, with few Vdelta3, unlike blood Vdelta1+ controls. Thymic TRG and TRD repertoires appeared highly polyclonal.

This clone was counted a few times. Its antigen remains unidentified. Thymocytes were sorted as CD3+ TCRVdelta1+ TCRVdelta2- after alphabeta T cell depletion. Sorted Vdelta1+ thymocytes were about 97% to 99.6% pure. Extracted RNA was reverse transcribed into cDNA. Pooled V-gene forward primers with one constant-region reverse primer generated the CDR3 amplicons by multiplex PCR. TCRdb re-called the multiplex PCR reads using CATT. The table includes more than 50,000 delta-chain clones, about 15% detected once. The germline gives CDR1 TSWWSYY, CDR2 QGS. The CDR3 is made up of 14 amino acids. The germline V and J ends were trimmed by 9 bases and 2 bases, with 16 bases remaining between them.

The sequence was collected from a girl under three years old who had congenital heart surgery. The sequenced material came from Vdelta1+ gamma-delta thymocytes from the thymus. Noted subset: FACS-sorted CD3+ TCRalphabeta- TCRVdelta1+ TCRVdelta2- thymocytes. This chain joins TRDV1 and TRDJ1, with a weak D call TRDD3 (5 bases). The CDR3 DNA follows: TGTGCTCTAAGGCTAGATACCCCTACCGATAAACTCATCTTT. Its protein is CALRLDTPTDKLIF.